A single sample is the source of the 10 T cell receptor beta chains below, sequenced in a study of blood T cell repertoires in COVID-19. The data were produced by immunoSEQ multiplex PCR, yet TCRdb's version contains in-frame clones alone and is incomplete. In the table there are about 200,000 clones, more than 80% of which are singletons. The specimen sequenced was peripheral blood. Every receptor here comes from a man aged 25-45 years who had recovered from COVID-19.

The CDR3 here is CASSFNRETQYF. As DNA, the CDR3 is TGTGCCAGCAGCTTTAATAGAGAGACCCAGTACTTC. The chain combines TRBV11-2 with TRBJ2-5; D call uncertain. Trimming stripped 3 bases from V and 4 bases from J, with 6 bases between. CDR1 and CDR2 (germline): SGHAT, FQNNGV. The CDR3 covers 12 residues.

This clone was seen more than once but under ten times. V is TRBV10-2 and J is TRBJ1-1; D is unresolved. The CDR3 is made up of 17 amino acids. Germline lookup yields CDR1 WSHSY and CDR2 SAAADI. With 2 bases removed from V and 0 bases from J, the gap between germline ends came to 16 bases. CDR3 loop: CASSEIGRQILNTEAFF. The CDR3 region has the DNA TGCGCCAGCAGTGAGATAGGCAGACAAATCTTGAACACTGAAGCTTTCTTT.

This rearrangement joins TRBV4-1 to TRBJ2-1; D perhaps matches TRBD2 (5 bases). Germline V lookup: CDR1 MGHRA, CDR2 YSYEKL. Trimming took 0 bases from V and 0 from J, leaving 6 bases between them. This CDR3 has 15 residues. The DNA for the CDR3 is TGCGCCAGCAGCCAAGATGGGAGCTCCTACAATGAGCAGTTCTTC. It translates to CASSQDGSSYNEQFF.

The chain uses TRBV19 and TRBJ1-5; TRBD1 matches 7 bases. The V and J ends lost 10 bases and 5 bases, in that order; junction bases with no gene match: 17. Per germline, CDR1 LNHDA and CDR2 SQIVND (reference sequence). The CDR3 sequence is 16 residues long. CDR3 sequence: CATRGLGGDADQPQHF. The CDR3 DNA sequence: TGTGCCACCCGCGGCTTAGGGGGCGATGCGGATCAGCCCCAGCATTTT.

The rearrangement links TRBV7-2 to TRBJ1-4; the D gene is possibly TRBD1 (5 bases). This CDR3 is 14 amino acids long. V gave up 2 bases and J gave up 5 bases, with 9 bases separating them. CDR1 and CDR2 (germline): SGHTA, FQGNSA. The CDR3 bases are TGTGCCAGCAGCTTACAACAGGCAAATGAAAAACTGTTTTTT. Protein product: CASSLQQANEKLFF.

The chain combines TRBV9 with TRBJ2-2, with D tentatively TRBD2 (6 bases). The V gene's germline CDR1 is SGDLS and CDR2 YYNGEE. The length of the CDR3 is 15 residues. V was trimmed by 4 bases and J by 0 bases, leaving 10 bases between them. CDR3 bases: TGTGCCAGCAGCCCCGGGGGAGCGAACACCGGGGAGCTGTTTTTT. Translation: CASSPGGANTGELFF.

In this sample, this clone turned up once. The CDR3 sequence: CASTGGVLYGYTF. DNA for the CDR3: TGTGCCAGCACCGGGGGGGTCCTCTATGGCTACACCTTC. V is TRBV6-5 and J is TRBJ1-2; possibly TRBD1 for D (5 bases). Trimming pared 7 bases from V and 4 bases from J, leaving 13 bases between. The germline CDR1 and CDR2 sequences are MNHEY and SVGAGI. The CDR3 is 13 amino acids.

The genes are TRBV28 and TRBJ1-2, with a weak D call TRBD1 (5 bases). The CDR3 extends over 15 amino acids. Germline assignment: CDR1 MDHEN and CDR2 SYDVKM. V lost 3 bases to trimming and J lost 4 bases, with 15 bases between them. The CDR3 sequence is CASSFGGTEVYGYTF. In DNA, the CDR3 is TGTGCCAGCAGTTTTGGAGGGACGGAAGTCTATGGCTACACCTTC.

The chain recombines TRBV4-1 with TRBJ1-1; the D gene is possibly TRBD1 (6 bases). The V gene lost 3 bases and the J gene lost 8 bases, with 25 bases spanning the gap. Germline CDR1 and CDR2: MGHRA and YSYEKL. The CDR3 has 17 residues. Written as DNA, the CDR3 is TGCGCCAGCAGCCATGCCGGACAGATTTCCTTGGGTTTCGAAGCTTTCTTT. It is translated as CASSHAGQISLGFEAFF.

The rearrangement joins TRBV10-3 to TRBJ1-4, with D possibly TRBD1 on 5 matching bases. CDR1 ENHRY and CDR2 SYGVKD come from the germline V gene. The CDR3 contains 16 residues. Trimming stripped 2 bases from V and 4 bases from J, with 14 bases between. The CDR3 loop is CAISEGGARLNEKLFF. The CDR3 nucleotides are TGTGCCATCAGTGAGGGTGGGGCGCGACTTAATGAAAAACTGTTTTTT.